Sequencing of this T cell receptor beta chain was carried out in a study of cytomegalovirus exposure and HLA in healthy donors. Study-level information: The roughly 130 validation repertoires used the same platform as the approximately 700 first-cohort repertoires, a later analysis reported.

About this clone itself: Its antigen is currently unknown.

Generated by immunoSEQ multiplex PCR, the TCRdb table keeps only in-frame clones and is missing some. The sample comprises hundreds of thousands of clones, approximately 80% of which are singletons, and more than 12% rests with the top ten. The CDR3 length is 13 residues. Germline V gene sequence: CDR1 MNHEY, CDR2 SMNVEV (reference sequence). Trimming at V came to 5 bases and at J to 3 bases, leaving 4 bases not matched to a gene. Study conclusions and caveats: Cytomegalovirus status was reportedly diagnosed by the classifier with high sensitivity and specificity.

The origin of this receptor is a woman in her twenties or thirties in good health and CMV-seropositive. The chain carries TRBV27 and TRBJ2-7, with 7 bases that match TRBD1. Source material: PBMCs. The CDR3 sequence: CASSTTGNYEQYF. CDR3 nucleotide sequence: TGTGCCAGCAGTACGACAGGGAACTACGAGCAGTACTTC.